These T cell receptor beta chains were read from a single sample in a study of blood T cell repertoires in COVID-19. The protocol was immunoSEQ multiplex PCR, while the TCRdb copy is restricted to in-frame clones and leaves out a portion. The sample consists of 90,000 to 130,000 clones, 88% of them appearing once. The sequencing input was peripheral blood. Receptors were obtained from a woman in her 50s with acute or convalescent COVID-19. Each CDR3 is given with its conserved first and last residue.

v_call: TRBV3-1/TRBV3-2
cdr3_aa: CASSHGRSPLHF

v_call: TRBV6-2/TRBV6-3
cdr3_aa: CASSPSGSHLGETQYF

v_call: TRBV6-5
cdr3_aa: CASSMSGGNTGELFF

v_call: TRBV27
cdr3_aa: CASRPGGGGRYEQYF

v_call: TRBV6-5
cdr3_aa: CASSYSTGTGPFGYTF

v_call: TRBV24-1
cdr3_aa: CATSDQGLAGRETQYF

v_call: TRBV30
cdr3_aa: CAWLTGANSPLHF

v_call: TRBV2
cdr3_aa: CASKVQATQYF

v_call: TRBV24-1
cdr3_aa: CATRGAGTGDNEQFF

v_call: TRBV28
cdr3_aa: CASTIRGNQYGYTF

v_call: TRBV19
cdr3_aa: CASSGQGAVVYEQYF

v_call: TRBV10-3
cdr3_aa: CAISGVSGQGSNEQFF

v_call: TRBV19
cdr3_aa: CASSIGREAEAFF

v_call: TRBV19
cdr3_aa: CASSIATSSDTQYF

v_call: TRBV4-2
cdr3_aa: CASSPKGDRDETQYF

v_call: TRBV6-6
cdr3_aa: CASSWEGGELFF

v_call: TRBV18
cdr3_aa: CASSPQGDQPQHF

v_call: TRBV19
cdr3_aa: CATASSGQETQYF

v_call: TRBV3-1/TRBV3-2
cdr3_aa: CASSTGVMSGGEQFF

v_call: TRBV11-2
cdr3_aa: CASSFGEGSRGGYTF

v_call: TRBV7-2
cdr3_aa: CASSPHPGTSGGNTGELFF

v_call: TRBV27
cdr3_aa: CASRLWLAGEKFEQYF

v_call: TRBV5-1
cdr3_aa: CASSLGSPRSNEQFF

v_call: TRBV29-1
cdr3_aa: CSAGQGDGYTF

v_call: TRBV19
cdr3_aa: CASSIPTGASSYEQYF

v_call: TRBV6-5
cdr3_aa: CASSRTSGNYEQYF

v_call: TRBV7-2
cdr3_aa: CASSLEGAASYNEQFF

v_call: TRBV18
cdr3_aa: CASSVNGGGDTEAFF

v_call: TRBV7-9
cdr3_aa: CASSVKSVSTREETQYF

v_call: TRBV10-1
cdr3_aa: CASAPGGFGPGTGELFF

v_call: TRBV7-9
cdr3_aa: CASSGGRGGEDYGYTF

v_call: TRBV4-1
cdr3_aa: CASSQDIGSGRSYEQYF

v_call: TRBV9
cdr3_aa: CASSVMANPTYEQYF

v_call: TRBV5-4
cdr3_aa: CASSGGGTRSYNEQFF

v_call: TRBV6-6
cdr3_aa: CASSYDSYEQYF

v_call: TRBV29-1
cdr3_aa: CSARDRGPNYGYTF

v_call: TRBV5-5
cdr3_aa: CASSTPHADYGYTF

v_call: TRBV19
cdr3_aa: CASSIGASGSYEQYF

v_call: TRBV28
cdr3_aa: CASSLGTNEKLFF

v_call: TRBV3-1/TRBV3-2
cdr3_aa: CASSQDYEQFF

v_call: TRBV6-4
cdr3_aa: CASSDLWGSGSDEQFF

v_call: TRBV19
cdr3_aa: CASSSWTGPLDTEAFF

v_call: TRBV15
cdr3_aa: CATSMAENTEAFF

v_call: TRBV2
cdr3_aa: CASSAEQGAGTYEQYF

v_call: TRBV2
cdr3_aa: CASSAAGVGTGELFF

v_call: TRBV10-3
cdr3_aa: CAISEQPDSYEQYF

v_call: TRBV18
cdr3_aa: CASSPPLRGEQFF

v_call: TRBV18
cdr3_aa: CASSPRRGDEQYF

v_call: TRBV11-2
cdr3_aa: CASTSLRGRGEKLFF

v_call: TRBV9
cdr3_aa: CASSVRDRVYNEQFF

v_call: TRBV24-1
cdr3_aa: CATSDASTGTEETQYF

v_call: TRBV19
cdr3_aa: CASRPRAEGTEAFF

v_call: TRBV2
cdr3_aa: CASRHGGGSYEQYF

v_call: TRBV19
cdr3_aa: CASSIYLAGNTGELFF

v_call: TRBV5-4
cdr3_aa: CASSAGGDTGELFF

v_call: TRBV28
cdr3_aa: CASRQGTKGQFF

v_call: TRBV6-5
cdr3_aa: CASRPGQTPGEQFF